This TCR beta chain was sequenced during a study of neurological immune-mediated disorders. The cDNA was synthesized by means of template-switch 5'RACE, which was carried out with 10-nucleotide random UMIs. TCRdb reprocessed the 5' RACE reads with MiXCR, giving one entry per CDR3 protein. The sample lists some 15,000 distinct CDR3 sequences; about a fifth were seen once. Deletions cut 4 bases from V and 15 bases from J, with 22 bases between. The CDR3 consists of 14 residues. Germline CDR1 and CDR2: SEHNR and FQNEAQ (reference sequence). This clonotype is classed as medium-sized. The V gene is TRBV7-9, the J gene TRBJ2-1; tentative D call: TRBD2 (5 bases). The specimen sequenced was PBMCs. This receptor was identified in a man in his fifties or sixties in good health. This chain's CDR3 is CASSSKVGLHKGFF. CDR3 sequence (DNA): TGTGCCAGCAGCTCTAAAGTAGGACTGCACAAGGGGTTCTTC. Full variable domain (rest looked up from reference TRBV7-9 and TRBJ2-1): DTGVSQNPRHKITKRGQNVTFRCDPISEHNRLYWYRQTLGQGPEFLTYFQNEAQLEKSRLLSDRFSAERPKGSFSTLEIQRTEQGDSAMYLCASSSKVGLHKGFFGPGTRLTVL.